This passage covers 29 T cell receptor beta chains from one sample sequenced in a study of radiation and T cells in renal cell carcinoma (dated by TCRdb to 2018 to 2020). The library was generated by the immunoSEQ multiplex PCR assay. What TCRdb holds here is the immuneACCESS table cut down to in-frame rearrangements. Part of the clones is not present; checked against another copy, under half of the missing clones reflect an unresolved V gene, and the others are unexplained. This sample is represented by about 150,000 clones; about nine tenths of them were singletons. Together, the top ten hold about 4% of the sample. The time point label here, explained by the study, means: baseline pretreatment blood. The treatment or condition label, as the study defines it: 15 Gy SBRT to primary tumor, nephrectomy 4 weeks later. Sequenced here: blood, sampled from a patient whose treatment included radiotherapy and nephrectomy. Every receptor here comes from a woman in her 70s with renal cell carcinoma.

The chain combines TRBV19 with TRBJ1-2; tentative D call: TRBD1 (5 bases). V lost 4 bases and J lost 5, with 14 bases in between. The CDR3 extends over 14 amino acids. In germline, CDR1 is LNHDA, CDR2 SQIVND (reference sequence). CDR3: CASSRTGLTYGYTF. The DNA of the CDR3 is TGTGCCAGTAGTAGGACGGGGCTGACGTATGGCTACACCTTC.

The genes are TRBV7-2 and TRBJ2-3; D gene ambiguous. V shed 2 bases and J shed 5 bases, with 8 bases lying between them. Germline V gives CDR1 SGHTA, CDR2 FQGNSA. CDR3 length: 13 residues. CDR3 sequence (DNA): TGTGCCAGCAGCTTAACGAGAGGAGATACGCAGTATTTT. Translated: CASSLTRGDTQYF.

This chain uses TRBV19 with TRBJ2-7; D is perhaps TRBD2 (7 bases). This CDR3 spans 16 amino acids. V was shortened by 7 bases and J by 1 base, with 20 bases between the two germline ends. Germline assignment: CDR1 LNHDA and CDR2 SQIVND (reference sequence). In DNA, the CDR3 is TGTGCCAGTAATGGGGGGCCTAGCGGAGCTTCCTACGAGCAGTACTTC. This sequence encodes CASNGGPSGASYEQYF. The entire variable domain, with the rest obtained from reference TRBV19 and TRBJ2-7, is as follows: DGGITQSPKYLFRKEGQNVTLSCEQNLNHDAMYWYRQDPGQGLRLIYYSQIVNDFQKGDIAEGYSVSREKKESFPLTVTSAQKNPTAFYLCASNGGPSGASYEQYFGPGTRLTVT.

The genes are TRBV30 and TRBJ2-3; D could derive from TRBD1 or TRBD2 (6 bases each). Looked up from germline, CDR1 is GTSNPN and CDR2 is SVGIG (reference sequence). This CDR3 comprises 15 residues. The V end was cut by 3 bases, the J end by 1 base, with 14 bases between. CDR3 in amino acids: CAWSGGLLRTDTQYF. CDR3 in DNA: TGTGCCTGGAGCGGGGGCTTACTACGCACAGATACGCAGTATTTT.

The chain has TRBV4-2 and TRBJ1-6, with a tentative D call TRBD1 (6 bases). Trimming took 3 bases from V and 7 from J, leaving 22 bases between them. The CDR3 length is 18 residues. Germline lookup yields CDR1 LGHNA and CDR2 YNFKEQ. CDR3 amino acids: CASSHPRGGGEVNSPLHF. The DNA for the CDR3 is TGTGCCAGCAGCCACCCTAGGGGAGGGGGTGAAGTCAATTCACCCCTCCACTTT.

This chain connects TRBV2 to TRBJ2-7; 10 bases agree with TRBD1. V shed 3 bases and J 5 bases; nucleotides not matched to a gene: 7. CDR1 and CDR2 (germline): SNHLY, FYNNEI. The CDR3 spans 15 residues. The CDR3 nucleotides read TGTGCCAGCAGTGATATGGGACAGGGGAAGGACGAGCAGTACTTC. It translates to CASSDMGQGKDEQYF.

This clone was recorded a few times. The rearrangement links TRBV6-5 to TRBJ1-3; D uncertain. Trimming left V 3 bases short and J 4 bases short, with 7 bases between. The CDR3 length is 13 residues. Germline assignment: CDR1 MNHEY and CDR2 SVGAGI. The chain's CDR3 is CASSYAGGNTIYF. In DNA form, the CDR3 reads TGTGCCAGCAGTTATGCAGGCGGAAACACCATATATTTT.

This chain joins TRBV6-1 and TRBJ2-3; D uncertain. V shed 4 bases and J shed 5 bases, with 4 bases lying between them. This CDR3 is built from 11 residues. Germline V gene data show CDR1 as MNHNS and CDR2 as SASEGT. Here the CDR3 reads CASSGRDTQYF. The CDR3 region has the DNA TGTGCCAGCAGTGGCAGAGATACGCAGTATTTT.

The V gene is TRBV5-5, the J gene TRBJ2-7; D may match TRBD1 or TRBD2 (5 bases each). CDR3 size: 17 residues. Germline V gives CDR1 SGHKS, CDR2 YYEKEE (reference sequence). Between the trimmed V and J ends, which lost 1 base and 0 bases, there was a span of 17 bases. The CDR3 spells CASSLRGEKGSSYEQYF. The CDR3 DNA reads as TGTGCCAGCAGCTTGAGAGGTGAGAAGGGGAGCTCCTACGAGCAGTACTTC.

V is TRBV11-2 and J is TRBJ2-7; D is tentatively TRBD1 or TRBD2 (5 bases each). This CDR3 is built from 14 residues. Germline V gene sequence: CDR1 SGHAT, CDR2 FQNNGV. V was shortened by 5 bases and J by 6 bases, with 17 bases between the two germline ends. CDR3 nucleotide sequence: TGTGCCAGCAGCCTCCTGGTGGGGGTGGGCGAGCAGTACTTC. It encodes CASSLLVGVGEQYF.

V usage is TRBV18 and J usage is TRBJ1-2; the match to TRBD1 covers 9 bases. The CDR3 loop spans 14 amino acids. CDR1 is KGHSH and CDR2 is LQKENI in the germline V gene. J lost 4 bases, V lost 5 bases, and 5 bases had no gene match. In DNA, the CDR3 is TGTGCCAGCTCAAGGGACAGGGTCCGCTATGGCTACACCTTC. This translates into CASSRDRVRYGYTF.

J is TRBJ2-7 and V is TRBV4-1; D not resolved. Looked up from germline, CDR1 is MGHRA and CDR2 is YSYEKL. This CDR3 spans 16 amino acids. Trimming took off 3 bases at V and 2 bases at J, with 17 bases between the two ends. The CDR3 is CASSQLPLSRAYEQYF. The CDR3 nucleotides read TGCGCCAGCAGCCAGCTTCCCCTTTCGCGAGCCTACGAGCAGTACTTC.

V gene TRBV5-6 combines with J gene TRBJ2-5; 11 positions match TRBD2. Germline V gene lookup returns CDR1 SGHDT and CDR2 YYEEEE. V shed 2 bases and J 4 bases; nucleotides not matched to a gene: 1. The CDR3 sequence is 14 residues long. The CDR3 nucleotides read TGTGCCAGCAGCTTCCTAGCGGGGGGAGAGACCCAGTACTTC. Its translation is CASSFLAGGETQYF.

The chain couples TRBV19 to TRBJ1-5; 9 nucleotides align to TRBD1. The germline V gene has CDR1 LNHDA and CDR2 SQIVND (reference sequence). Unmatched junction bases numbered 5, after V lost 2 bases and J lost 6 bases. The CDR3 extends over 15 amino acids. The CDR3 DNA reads TGTGCCAGTAGTATAACGACAGGGGGAGGTCAGCCCCAGCATTTT. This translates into CASSITTGGGQPQHF.

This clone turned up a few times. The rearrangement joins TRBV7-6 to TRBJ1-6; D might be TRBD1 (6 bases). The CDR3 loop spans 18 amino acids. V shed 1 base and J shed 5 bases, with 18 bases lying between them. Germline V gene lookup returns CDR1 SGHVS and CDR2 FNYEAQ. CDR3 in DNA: TGTGCCAGCAGCTTAGGGGTCCGGGGGCGGTCGAATAATTCACCCCTCCACTTT. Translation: CASSLGVRGRSNNSPLHF.

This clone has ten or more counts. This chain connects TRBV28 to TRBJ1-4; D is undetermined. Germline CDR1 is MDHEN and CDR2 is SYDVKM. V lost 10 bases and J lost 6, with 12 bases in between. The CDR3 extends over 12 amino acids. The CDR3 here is CATGVRDEKLFF. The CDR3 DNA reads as TGTGCCACGGGCGTTAGGGATGAAAAACTGTTTTTT.

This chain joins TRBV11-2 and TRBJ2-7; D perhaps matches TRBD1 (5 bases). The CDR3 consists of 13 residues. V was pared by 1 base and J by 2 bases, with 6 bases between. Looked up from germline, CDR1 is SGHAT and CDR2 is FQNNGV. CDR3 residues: CASSLGTTYEQYF. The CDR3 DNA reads TGTGCCAGCAGCTTAGGGACAACCTACGAGCAGTACTTC.

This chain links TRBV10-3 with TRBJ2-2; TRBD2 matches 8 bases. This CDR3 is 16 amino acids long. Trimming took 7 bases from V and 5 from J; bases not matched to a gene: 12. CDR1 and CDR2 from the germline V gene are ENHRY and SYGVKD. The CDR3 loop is CAITGVGGGRTGELFF. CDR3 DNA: TGTGCCATCACGGGGGTCGGCGGGGGGCGGACCGGGGAGCTGTTTTTT.

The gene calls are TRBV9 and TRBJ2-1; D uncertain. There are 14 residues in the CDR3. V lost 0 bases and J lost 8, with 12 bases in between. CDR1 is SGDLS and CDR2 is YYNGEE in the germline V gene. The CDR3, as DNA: TGTGCCAGCAGCGTAGAGGCAGGTTCACATGAGCAGTTCTTC. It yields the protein CASSVEAGSHEQFF.

In DNA, the CDR3 is TGCGCCAGCAGCTTGGTTGGGTCTGGGGCCTACAATGAGCAGTTCTTC. Residues: CASSLVGSGAYNEQFF. This rearrangement joins TRBV5-1 to TRBJ2-1; D ambiguous. Trimming pared 0 bases from V and 2 bases from J, leaving 12 bases between. CDR3 size: 16 residues. Germline lookup yields CDR1 SGHRS and CDR2 YFSETQ. Drawing the rest from reference TRBV5-1 and TRBJ2-1, the complete variable domain is KAGVTQTPRYLIKTRGQQVTLSCSPISGHRSVSWYQQTPGQGLQFLFEYFSETQRNKGNFPGRFSGRQFSNSRSEMNVSTLELGDSALYLCASSLVGSGAYNEQFFGPGTRLTVL.

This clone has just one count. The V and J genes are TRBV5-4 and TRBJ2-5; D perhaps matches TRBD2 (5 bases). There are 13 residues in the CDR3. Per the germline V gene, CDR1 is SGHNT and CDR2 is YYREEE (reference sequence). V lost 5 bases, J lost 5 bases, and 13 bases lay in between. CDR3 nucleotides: TGTGCCAGCAGTCGAACGGGGTGGGAGACCCAGTACTTC. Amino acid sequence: CASSRTGWETQYF.

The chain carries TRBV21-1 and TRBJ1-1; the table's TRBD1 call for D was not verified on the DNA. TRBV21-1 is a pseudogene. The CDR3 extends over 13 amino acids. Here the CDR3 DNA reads TGTGCCAGCAGCAAAGTAGAACAGAACGAAGCTTTCTTT. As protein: CASSKVEQNEAFF.

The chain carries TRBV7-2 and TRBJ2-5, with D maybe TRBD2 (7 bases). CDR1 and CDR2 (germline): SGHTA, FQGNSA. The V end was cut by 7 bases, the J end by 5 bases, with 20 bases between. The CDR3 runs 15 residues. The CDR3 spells CASTNLRGAGETQYF. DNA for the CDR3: TGTGCCAGCACCAACTTACGGGGGGCGGGGGAGACCCAGTACTTC.

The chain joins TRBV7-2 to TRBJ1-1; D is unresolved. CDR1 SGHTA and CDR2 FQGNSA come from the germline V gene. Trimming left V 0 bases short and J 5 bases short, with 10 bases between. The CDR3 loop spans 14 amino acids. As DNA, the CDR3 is TGTGCCAGCAGCTTAGCGGCGACCTGGACTGAAGCTTTCTTT. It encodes CASSLAATWTEAFF.

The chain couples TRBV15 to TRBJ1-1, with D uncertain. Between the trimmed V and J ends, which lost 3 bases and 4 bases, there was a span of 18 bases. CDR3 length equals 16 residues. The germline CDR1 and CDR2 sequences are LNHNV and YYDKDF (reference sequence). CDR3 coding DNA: TGTGCCACCAGCAGGGGCAGGAGCTTCGTTGTCACTGAAGCTTTCTTT. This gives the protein CATSRGRSFVVTEAFF.

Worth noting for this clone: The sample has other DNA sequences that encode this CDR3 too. CDR3 in DNA: TGTGCCAGCAGTGTCGGGACTGCGAACTATGGCTACACCTTC. This sequence encodes CASSVGTANYGYTF. The gene calls are TRBV28 and TRBJ1-2; weak D call: TRBD1 (5 bases). This CDR3 spans 14 amino acids. The germline gives CDR1 MDHEN, CDR2 SYDVKM. V lost 5 bases and J lost 2, with 12 bases in between.

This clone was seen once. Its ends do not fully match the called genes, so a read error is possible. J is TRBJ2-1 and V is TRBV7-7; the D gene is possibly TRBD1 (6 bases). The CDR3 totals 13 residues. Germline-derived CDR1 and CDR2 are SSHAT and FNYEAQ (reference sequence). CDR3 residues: CASSLQGTGEQFF. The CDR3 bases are TGTGCTAGCAGCTTACAGGGCACTGGGGAGCAGTTCTTC. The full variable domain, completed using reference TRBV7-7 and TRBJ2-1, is GAGVSQSPRYKVTKRGQDVTLRCDPISSHATLYWYQQALGQGPEFLTYFNYEAQPDKSGLPSDRFSAERPEGSISTLTIQRTEQRDSAMYRCASSLQGTGEQFFGPGTRLTVL.

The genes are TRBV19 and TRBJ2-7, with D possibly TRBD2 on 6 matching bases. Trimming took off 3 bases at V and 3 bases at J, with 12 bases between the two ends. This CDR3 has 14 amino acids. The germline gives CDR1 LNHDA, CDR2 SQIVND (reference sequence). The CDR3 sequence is CASSMSGTHYEQYF. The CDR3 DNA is TGTGCCAGTAGTATGTCCGGGACTCACTACGAGCAGTACTTC.

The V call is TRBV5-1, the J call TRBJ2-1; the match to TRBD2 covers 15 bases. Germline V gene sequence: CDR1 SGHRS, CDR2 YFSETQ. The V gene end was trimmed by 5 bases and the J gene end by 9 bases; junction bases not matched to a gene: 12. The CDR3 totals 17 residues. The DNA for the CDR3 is TGCGCCAGCAGTTCCGCCGGGACTAGCGGGGGGATGAGTGAGCAGTTCTTC. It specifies CASSSAGTSGGMSEQFF.